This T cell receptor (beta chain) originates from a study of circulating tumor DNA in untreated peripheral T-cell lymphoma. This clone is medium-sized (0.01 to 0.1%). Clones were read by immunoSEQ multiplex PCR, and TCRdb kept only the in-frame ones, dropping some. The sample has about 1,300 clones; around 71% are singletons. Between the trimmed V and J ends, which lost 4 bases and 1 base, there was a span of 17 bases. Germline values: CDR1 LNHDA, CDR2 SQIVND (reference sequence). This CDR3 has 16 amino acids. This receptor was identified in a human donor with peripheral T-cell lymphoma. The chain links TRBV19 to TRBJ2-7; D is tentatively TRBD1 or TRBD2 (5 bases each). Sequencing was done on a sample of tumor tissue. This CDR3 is CASSTGSGMRSYEQYF. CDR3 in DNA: TGTGCCAGTAGTACAGGGTCGGGGATGAGGTCCTACGAGCAGTACTTC.